This T cell receptor beta chain is from a study of T-cell reconstitution after alpha-beta-depleted transplantation in children. Study-wide points: After transplant, at about two months, alpha-beta T cells were reportedly derived from several hundred expanded graft clones. Elevated TCRbeta diversity at day 60 was traced, in some patients, to surviving recipient T cells and thymic progenitors. T-cell counts and diversity were attributed mostly to newly produced T cells one year after transplant.

Turning to this clonotype: Its antigen is unknown.

Preparation of the TCRbeta library used unique molecular identifiers. TCRdb called the PCR reads again in MiXCR, with one record for every CDR3 protein. Here the sample spans approximately 980,000 distinct CDR3 sequences, 25% to 35% being singletons. Per the germline V gene, CDR1 is LGHNA and CDR2 is YSLEER. Trimming took off 1 base at V and 10 bases at J, with 14 bases between the two ends. The CDR3 extends over 14 amino acids. The sequences come from PBMCs, mostly from graft donor cells, collected 360 days after TCRalphabeta/CD19-depleted stem cell transplant. This TCR was sampled from a boy in the first two years of life who had a stem cell transplant for SCID, so the T cells may come from the graft donor. The rearrangement uses TRBV4-3 and TRBJ2-1; D possibly uses TRBD1 or TRBD2 (6 bases each). CDR3 protein: CASSQAVRGPEQFF. CDR3 coding DNA: TGCGCCAGCAGCCAAGCGGTCCGGGGGCCGGAGCAGTTCTTC.